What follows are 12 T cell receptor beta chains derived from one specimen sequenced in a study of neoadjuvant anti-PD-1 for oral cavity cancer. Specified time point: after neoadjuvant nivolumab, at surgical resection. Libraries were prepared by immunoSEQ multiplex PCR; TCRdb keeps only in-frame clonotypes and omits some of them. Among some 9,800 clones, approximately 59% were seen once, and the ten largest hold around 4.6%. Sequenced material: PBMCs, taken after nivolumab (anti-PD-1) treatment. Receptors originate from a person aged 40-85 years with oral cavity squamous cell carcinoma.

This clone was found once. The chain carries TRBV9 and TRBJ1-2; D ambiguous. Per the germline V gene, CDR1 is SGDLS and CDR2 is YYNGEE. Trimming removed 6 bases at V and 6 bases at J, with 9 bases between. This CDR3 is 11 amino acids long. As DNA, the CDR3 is TGTGCCAGCACGGCTGAAGATGGCTACACCTTC. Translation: CASTAEDGYTF.

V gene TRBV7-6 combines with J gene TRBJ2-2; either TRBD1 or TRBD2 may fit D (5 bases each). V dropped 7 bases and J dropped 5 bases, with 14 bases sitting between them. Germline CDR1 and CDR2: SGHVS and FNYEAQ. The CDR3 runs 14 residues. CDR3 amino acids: CASNRGSGTGELFF. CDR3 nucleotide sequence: TGTGCCAGCAACCGGGGCTCGGGGACCGGGGAGCTGTTTTTT.

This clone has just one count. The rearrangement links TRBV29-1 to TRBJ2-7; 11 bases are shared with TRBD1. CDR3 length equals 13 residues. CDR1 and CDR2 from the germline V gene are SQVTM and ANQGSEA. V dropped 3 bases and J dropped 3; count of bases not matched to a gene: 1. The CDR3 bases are TGCAGCGTTGAGGGGACAGGGGGCTACGAGCAGTACTTC. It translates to CSVEGTGGYEQYF.

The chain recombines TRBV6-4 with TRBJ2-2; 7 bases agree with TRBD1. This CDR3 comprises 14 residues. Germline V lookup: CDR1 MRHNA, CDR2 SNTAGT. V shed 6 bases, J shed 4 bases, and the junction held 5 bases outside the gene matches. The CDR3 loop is CASSLTGSTGELFF. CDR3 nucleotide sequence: TGTGCCAGCAGCTTGACAGGGAGCACCGGGGAGCTGTTTTTT.

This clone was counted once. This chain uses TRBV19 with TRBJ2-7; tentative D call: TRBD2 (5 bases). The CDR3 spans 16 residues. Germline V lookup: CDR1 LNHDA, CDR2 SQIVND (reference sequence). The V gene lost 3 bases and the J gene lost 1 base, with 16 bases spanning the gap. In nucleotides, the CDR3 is TGTGCCAGTAGTATGAGGGCCACAGTCAGTTCCTACGAGCAGTACTTC. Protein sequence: CASSMRATVSSYEQYF.

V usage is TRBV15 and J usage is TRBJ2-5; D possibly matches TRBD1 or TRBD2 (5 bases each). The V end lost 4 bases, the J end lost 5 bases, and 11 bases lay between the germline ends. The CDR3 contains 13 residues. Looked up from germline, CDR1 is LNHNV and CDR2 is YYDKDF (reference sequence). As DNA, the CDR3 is TGTGCCACCAGCATGGGACCTGAGGAGACCCAGTACTTC. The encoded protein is CATSMGPEETQYF.

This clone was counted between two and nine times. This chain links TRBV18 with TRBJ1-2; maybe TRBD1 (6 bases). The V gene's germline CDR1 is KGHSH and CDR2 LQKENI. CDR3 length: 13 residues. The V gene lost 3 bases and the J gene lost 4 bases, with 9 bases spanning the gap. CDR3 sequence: CASSPDSIYGYTF. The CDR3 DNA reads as TGTGCCAGCTCACCGGACAGCATCTATGGCTACACCTTC.

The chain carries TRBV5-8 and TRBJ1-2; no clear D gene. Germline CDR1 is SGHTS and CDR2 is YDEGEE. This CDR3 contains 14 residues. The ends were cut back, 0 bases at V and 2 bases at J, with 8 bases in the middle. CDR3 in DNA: TGTGCCAGCAGCTTGGGACACTTCAACTATGGCTACACCTTC. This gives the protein CASSLGHFNYGYTF. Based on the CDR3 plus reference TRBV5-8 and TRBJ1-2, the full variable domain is EAGVTQSPTHLIKTRGQQATLRCSPISGHTSVYWYQQALGLGLQFLLWYDEGEERNRGNFPPRFSGRQFPNYSSELNVNALELEDSALYLCASSLGHFNYGYTFGSGTRLTVV.

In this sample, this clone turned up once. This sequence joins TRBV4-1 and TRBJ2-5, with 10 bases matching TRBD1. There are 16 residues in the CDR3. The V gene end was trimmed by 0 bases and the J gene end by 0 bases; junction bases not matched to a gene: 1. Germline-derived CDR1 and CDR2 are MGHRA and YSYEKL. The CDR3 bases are TGCGCCAGCAGCCAAGAGGGACAGGGGTACCAAGAGACCCAGTACTTC. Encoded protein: CASSQEGQGYQETQYF.

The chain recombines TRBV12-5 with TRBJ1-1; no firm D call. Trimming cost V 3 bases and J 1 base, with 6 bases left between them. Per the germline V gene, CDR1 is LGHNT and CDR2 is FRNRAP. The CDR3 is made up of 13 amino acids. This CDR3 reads CASGLYGNTEAFF. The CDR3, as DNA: TGTGCTAGTGGTTTATACGGGAACACTGAAGCTTTCTTT.

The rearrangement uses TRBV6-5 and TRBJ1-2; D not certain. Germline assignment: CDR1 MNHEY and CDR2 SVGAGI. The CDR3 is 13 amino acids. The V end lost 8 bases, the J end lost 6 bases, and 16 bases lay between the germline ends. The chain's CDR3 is CASRGGSRDGYTF. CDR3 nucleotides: TGTGCCAGCCGGGGAGGGTCTCGGGATGGCTACACCTTC.

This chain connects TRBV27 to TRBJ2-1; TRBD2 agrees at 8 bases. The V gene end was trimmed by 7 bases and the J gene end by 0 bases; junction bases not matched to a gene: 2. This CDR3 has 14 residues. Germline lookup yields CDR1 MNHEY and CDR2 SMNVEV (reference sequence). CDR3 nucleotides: TGTGCCAGCATGAGCGGGAGCTCCTACAATGAGCAGTTCTTC. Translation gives CASMSGSSYNEQFF.